The 22 T cell receptor beta chains below come from one sample, sequenced in a study of blood T cells in healthy people across ages. Then a second PCR, running roughly 7 to 11 cycles, was carried out with a sample-barcoded 5' primer and a J-beta primer mix. TCRdb re-called the 5' RACE reads with MiXCR, one entry per CDR3 protein. The table lists hundreds of thousands of distinct CDR3 sequences, 25% to 30% of them singletons. Sequencing input: blood. The receptors here all came from a woman between 65 and 79 years old in good health.

The rearrangement links TRBV20-1 to TRBJ1-2; weak D call: TRBD1 (5 bases). This CDR3 has 12 amino acids. Germline CDR1 is DFQATT and CDR2 is SNEGSKA (reference sequence). CDR3 DNA sequence: TGCAGCCTGCAACGGGGGAGTCTTGGCTACACCTTC. This sequence encodes CSLQRGSLGYTF.

This clonotype turned up a few times. The chain links TRBV28 to TRBJ1-2; 7 bases agree with TRBD1. The CDR3 runs to 14 residues. Germline V gene lookup returns CDR1 MDHEN and CDR2 SYDVKM. Germline trimming cut 6 bases from V and 3 bases from J; bases unmatched to any gene: 7. CDR3 nucleotide sequence: TGTGCCAGCAGGATGACAGGGCAATACTATGGCTACACCTTC. This translates into CASRMTGQYYGYTF.

This clonotype was found a few times. This sequence joins TRBV4-1 and TRBJ1-5, with D possibly TRBD1 on 5 matching bases. This CDR3 spans 17 amino acids. From germline, CDR1 is MGHRA and CDR2 YSYEKL. V dropped 2 bases and J dropped 3 bases, with 17 bases sitting between them. CDR3: CASSQPSGRIINQPQHF. For the CDR3, the DNA is TGCGCCAGCAGCCAACCTTCGGGACGTATAATCAATCAGCCCCAGCATTTT.

This clonotype has a count of ten or more. The rearrangement links TRBV29-1 to TRBJ2-5; TRBD2 agrees at 8 bases. The CDR3 has 12 amino acids. CDR1 and CDR2 from the germline V gene are SQVTM and ANQGSEA. Trimming cost V 7 bases and J 5 bases; bases outside gene matches: 6. The CDR3 nucleotides are TGCAGCGCCATAGCGGGGTGGGAGACCCAGTACTTC. Translation: CSAIAGWETQYF.

This clonotype was observed a handful of times. V usage is TRBV3-1 and J usage is TRBJ2-7; the D is unclear. The CDR3 extends over 11 amino acids. Trimming pared 8 bases from V and 3 bases from J, leaving 8 bases between. Per germline, CDR1 LGHDT and CDR2 YNNKEL (reference sequence). The CDR3 coding sequence is TGTGCCAGCGGGCGACTCTACGAGCAGTACTTC. Translated: CASGRLYEQYF.

This chain joins TRBV7-6 and TRBJ2-5, with 8 bases identical to TRBD1. Germline V CDR1 and CDR2: SGHVS, FNYEAQ. The CDR3 length is 15 residues. Trimming at V came to 1 base and at J to 5 bases, leaving 6 bases not matched to a gene. The CDR3 region has the DNA TGTGCCAGCAGCTTAGATACAGGGGGGTTGGAGACCCAGTACTTC. Amino acids: CASSLDTGGLETQYF.

The chain uses TRBV6-2 or TRBV6-3 and TRBJ1-2; no reliable D call. The CDR3 consists of 13 residues. Trimming cost V 5 bases and J 5 bases, with 12 bases left between them. Per germline, CDR1 MNHEY and CDR2 SVGEGT. The CDR3 loop is CASSPTEEYGYTF. CDR3 in DNA: TGTGCCAGCAGTCCGACGGAGGAGTATGGCTACACCTTC.

The chain joins TRBV4-3 to TRBJ2-2, with 7 positions matching TRBD1. V dropped 0 bases and J dropped 7; count of bases not matched to a gene: 11. Germline assignment: CDR1 LGHNA and CDR2 YSLEER. This CDR3 comprises 17 residues. CDR3 region: CASSQELGDRGGGELFF. CDR3 DNA sequence: TGCGCCAGCAGCCAAGAGTTGGGGGACAGAGGTGGCGGGGAGCTGTTTTTT.

The chain carries TRBV7-6 and TRBJ2-3; possible D gene TRBD2, 5 bases. This CDR3 comprises 15 residues. V dropped 1 base and J dropped 6 bases, with 14 bases sitting between them. Germline CDR1 and CDR2: SGHVS and FNYEAQ. The CDR3 DNA reads TGTGCCAGCAGCTTAGTCCCGGGATTCGGGGATACGCAGTATTTT. It yields the protein CASSLVPGFGDTQYF.

The chain employs TRBV6-1 and TRBJ1-4; no clear D gene. Trimming cost V 2 bases and J 5 bases, with 3 bases left between them. CDR3 length: 12 residues. Germline V gene data show CDR1 as MNHNS and CDR2 as SASEGT. The CDR3 reads CASSEQNEKLFF. The DNA for the CDR3 is TGTGCCAGCAGTGAACAAAATGAAAAACTGTTTTTT.

This clonotype was observed a few times. This chain connects TRBV5-1 to TRBJ2-3, with 7 bases aligning to TRBD1. Trimming cost V 2 bases and J 0 bases; bases outside gene matches: 6. Germline V gives CDR1 SGHRS, CDR2 YFSETQ. CDR3 length: 16 residues. CDR3 in amino acids: CASSFGDRASTDTQYF. The CDR3 coding sequence is TGCGCCAGCAGCTTCGGGGACAGAGCTAGCACAGATACGCAGTATTTT.

V gene TRBV7-8 combines with J gene TRBJ1-1, with D perhaps TRBD1 (6 bases). Trimming left V 3 bases short and J 1 base short, with 9 bases between. CDR3 length: 14 amino acids. The V gene's germline CDR1 is SGHVS and CDR2 FQNEAQ. CDR3 DNA sequence: TGTGCCAGCAGCTTCCAGGGGCAGAACACTGAAGCTTTCTTT. It encodes CASSFQGQNTEAFF.

This clonotype occurred a few times. The gene calls are TRBV4-1 and TRBJ2-1, with a possible D match to TRBD2 (5 bases). The germline V and J ends were trimmed by 4 bases and 9 bases, with 25 bases remaining between them. The CDR3 is 17 amino acids. From germline, CDR1 is MGHRA and CDR2 YSYEKL. The CDR3 spells CASSPSSSEIGTREQFF. In DNA form, the CDR3 reads TGCGCCAGCAGCCCCTCGAGTAGCGAGATTGGAACTCGTGAGCAGTTCTTC.

V and J are TRBV20-1 and TRBJ1-4; D unresolved. The CDR3 spans 14 residues. Trimming stripped 3 bases from V and 7 bases from J, with 15 bases between. Germline CDR1 and CDR2: DFQATT and SNEGSKA (reference sequence). The CDR3 DNA follows: TGCAGTGCTAGGGTCACTGGGATCCTTGAAAAACTGTTTTTT. Its translation is CSARVTGILEKLFF.

This chain joins TRBV7-9 and TRBJ2-2; D uncertain. The CDR3 is 14 amino acids. V gave up 3 bases and J gave up 2 bases, with 7 bases separating them. The germline V gene encodes CDR1 SEHNR and CDR2 FQNEAQ (reference sequence). Here the CDR3 DNA reads TGTGCCAGCAGCTTGAACGTCAACACCGGGGAGCTGTTTTTT. This sequence encodes CASSLNVNTGELFF.

This clonotype appeared a few times. This sequence joins TRBV6-5 and TRBJ2-5, with 7 bases identical to TRBD2. CDR3 size: 14 residues. Germline loops: CDR1 MNHEY, CDR2 SVGAGI. V lost 6 bases to trimming and J lost 5 bases; unmatched junction nucleotides: 9. DNA for the CDR3: TGTGCCAGCAGCTCTCAGGGAGGGGTCGAGACCCAGTACTTC. Translated: CASSSQGGVETQYF.

This clonotype has more than one count but fewer than ten. This chain connects TRBV12-3 or TRBV12-4 to TRBJ2-5; D is perhaps TRBD1 (6 bases). The assigned J gene may be wrong: the sequence end matches TRBJ2-7 better. This CDR3 region has 14 residues. As DNA, the CDR3 is TGTGCCAGCAGTTTTGGGGACACAGCCTACGAGCAGTACTTC. Its translation: CASSFGDTAYEQYF.

This clonotype has only a few counts. The chain carries TRBV7-3 and TRBJ2-1; D is unresolved. CDR1 is SGHTA and CDR2 is FQGTGA in the germline V gene. Trimming took 0 bases from V and 1 from J, leaving 7 bases between them. The CDR3 runs to 15 residues. The CDR3 DNA reads TGTGCCAGCAGCTTAACGCCGGGTTCCTACAATGAGCAGTTCTTC. Amino acids: CASSLTPGSYNEQFF.

This clonotype appeared a few times. The V call is TRBV7-6, the J call TRBJ2-5; tentative D call: TRBD2 (6 bases). The CDR3 runs 13 residues. Germline CDR1 reads SGHVS; CDR2 reads FNYEAQ. Deletions cut 4 bases from V and 5 bases from J, with 11 bases between. CDR3 residues: CASSYDREETQYF. The CDR3 nucleotides read TGTGCCAGCAGCTATGACCGGGAGGAGACCCAGTACTTC.

J is TRBJ2-7 and V is TRBV27, with D unresolved. Germline CDR1 reads MNHEY; CDR2 reads SMNVEV (reference sequence). The CDR3 has 15 amino acids. Deletions cut 3 bases from V and 6 bases from J, with 18 bases between. DNA of the CDR3: TGTGCCAGCAGTTTCCGGGCAGGCAAAGAGTTCGAGCAGTACTTC. It codes for CASSFRAGKEFEQYF.

A few counts support this clonotype. The chain is built from TRBV12-3 or TRBV12-4 and TRBJ1-1; 10 bases line up with TRBD1. This CDR3 comprises 16 residues. V lost 6 bases to trimming and J lost 1 base; unmatched junction nucleotides: 8. This CDR3 is CASRAGQGRKNTEAFF. The CDR3 bases are TGTGCCAGCAGGGCGGGACAGGGGCGTAAGAACACTGAAGCTTTCTTT.

The chain recombines TRBV10-3 with TRBJ2-3; D is undetermined. CDR3 length: 12 residues. From germline, CDR1 is ENHRY and CDR2 SYGVKD. Trimming cost V 2 bases and J 0 bases, with 0 bases left between them. The DNA for the CDR3 is TGTGCCATCAGTGAGAGCACAGATACGCAGTATTTT. Its translation is CAISESTDTQYF.